A single sample gave rise to the 17 T cell receptor beta chains below, sequenced in a study of CD8+ T cells in alopecia areata. In each case, RNA was isolated and then reverse transcribed into cDNA as the sequencing template. Using immunoSEQ multiplex PCR, the repertoire was profiled, and TCRdb retains in-frame clones only, with some absent. This sample has 110,000 to 150,000 clones, with roughly 53% found just once. Here the sequenced sample was CD4+ T cells sorted from blood, taken at week 0. The receptors were sampled from a human donor with alopecia areata.

The rearrangement joins TRBV30 to TRBJ1-5, with a possible D match to TRBD1 (5 bases). The CDR3 runs 14 residues. Trimming pared 1 base from V and 8 bases from J, leaving 15 bases between. The germline gives CDR1 GTSNPN, CDR2 SVGIG (reference sequence). The CDR3 is CAWSGGRVGEPQHF. The CDR3 DNA is TGTGCCTGGAGTGGGGGGAGAGTTGGGGAGCCCCAGCATTTT.

V gene TRBV25-1 combines with J gene TRBJ2-3; 7 bases fit TRBD2. Per the germline V gene, CDR1 is MGHDK and CDR2 is SYGVNS. This CDR3 is built from 15 residues. The junction had 5 bases not matched to a gene; V was cut back by 3 bases and J by 2 bases. CDR3 coding DNA: TGTGCCAGCAGTGAGGAGCGGGGACCCACAGATACGCAGTATTTT. The encoded protein is CASSEERGPTDTQYF. The full variable domain, with the rest looked up from reference TRBV25-1 and TRBJ2-3, is EADIYQTPRYLVIGTGKKITLECSQTMGHDKMYWYQQDPGMELHLIHYSYGVNSTEKGDLSSESTVSRIRTEHFPLTLESARPSHTSQYLCASSEERGPTDTQYFGPGTRLTVL.

This clone was counted only a few times. The chain recombines TRBV30 with TRBJ2-1, with 7 bases lining up with TRBD1. Germline V gene lookup returns CDR1 GTSNPN and CDR2 SVGIG (reference sequence). This CDR3 region has 16 residues. V lost 2 bases, J lost 4 bases, and 11 bases stayed unmatched. CDR3 nucleotide sequence: TGTGCCTGGAGTCGAACTCCGGGACAGCCATACAATGAGCAGTTCTTC. Translating gives CAWSRTPGQPYNEQFF.

The rearrangement links TRBV19 to TRBJ2-3; no reliable D call. Trimming cost V 4 bases and J 3 bases, with 8 bases left between them. The germline V gene encodes CDR1 LNHDA and CDR2 SQIVND (reference sequence). The CDR3 is 13 residues long. In DNA form, the CDR3 reads TGTGCCAGTAGTACCCAGAGGACAGATACGCAGTATTTT. This gives the protein CASSTQRTDTQYF.

The gene calls are TRBV25-1 and TRBJ2-1, with TRBD2 matching 11 bases. Per the germline V gene, CDR1 is MGHDK and CDR2 is SYGVNS. V lost 5 bases, J lost 4 bases, and 4 bases stayed unmatched. CDR3 size: 15 residues. The CDR3 region has the DNA TGTGCCAGCAGTTACTTAGCGGGGGGGTACAATGAGCAGTTCTTC. Translating it yields CASSYLAGGYNEQFF.

The CDR3 sequence: CSVEVRVGYEQYF. Written as DNA, the CDR3 is TGCAGCGTTGAGGTCAGGGTGGGATACGAGCAGTACTTC. This chain uses TRBV29-1 with TRBJ2-7; tentative D call: TRBD1 (5 bases). The CDR3 sequence is 13 residues long. Germline CDR1 SQVTM, CDR2 ANQGSEA. The germline V and J ends were trimmed by 3 bases and 4 bases, with 13 bases remaining between them.

The chain joins TRBV7-8 to TRBJ2-5, with 16 positions matching TRBD2. The CDR3 length is 19 residues. From germline, CDR1 is SGHVS and CDR2 FQNEAQ. V dropped 5 bases and J dropped 3; count of bases not matched to a gene: 12. CDR3 residues: CASSPLPGLAGGIKETQYF. CDR3 bases: TGTGCCAGCAGCCCCCTCCCGGGACTAGCGGGGGGGATAAAAGAGACCCAGTACTTC.

As DNA, the CDR3 is TGTGCCAGCAGTGCGGGGACTGACAGGAGGGGCTACACCTTC. Protein product: CASSAGTDRRGYTF. This chain joins TRBV25-1 and TRBJ1-2, with a possible D match to TRBD1 (6 bases). This CDR3 has 14 residues. Per germline, CDR1 MGHDK and CDR2 SYGVNS. The V end was cut by 4 bases, the J end by 8 bases, with 17 bases between.

V usage is TRBV4-3 and J usage is TRBJ1-4, with 7 nucleotides matching TRBD1. CDR3 length: 17 residues. The germline V gene encodes CDR1 LGHNA and CDR2 YSLEER. V trimming: 4 bases; J trimming: 5 bases; junction bases outside the gene matches: 13. The CDR3 spells CASSRSPGQAHNEKLFF. The CDR3 DNA follows: TGCGCCAGCAGCCGCTCCCCCGGACAGGCTCACAATGAAAAACTGTTTTTT.

The V call is TRBV7-9, the J call TRBJ2-5, with D possibly matching TRBD1 (6 bases). The germline gives CDR1 SEHNR, CDR2 FQNEAQ (reference sequence). This CDR3 is built from 15 residues. Trimming removed 0 bases at V and 5 bases at J, with 13 bases between. The CDR3 reads CASSLALMQGETQYF. For the CDR3, the DNA is TGTGCCAGCAGCTTAGCGCTAATGCAGGGGGAGACCCAGTACTTC.

The chain is built from TRBV29-1 and TRBJ2-7; D gene unclear. V was trimmed by 5 bases and J by 0 bases, leaving 5 bases between them. Germline V CDR1 and CDR2: SQVTM, ANQGSEA. The CDR3 covers 11 residues. CDR3 sequence: CSVSTSYEQYF. Written as DNA, the CDR3 is TGCAGCGTTTCTACCTCCTACGAGCAGTACTTC.

The chain employs TRBV29-1 and TRBJ1-4; unclear D gene. This CDR3 comprises 11 residues. The germline gives CDR1 SQVTM, CDR2 ANQGSEA. Trimming pared 4 bases from V and 5 bases from J, leaving 5 bases between. CDR3 sequence: CSVAGNEKLFF. The CDR3 nucleotides read TGCAGCGTTGCGGGGAATGAAAAACTGTTTTTT.

The chain employs TRBV15 and TRBJ2-5; 8 positions match TRBD2. The V gene end was trimmed by 2 bases and the J gene end by 4 bases; junction bases not matched to a gene: 0. The V gene's germline CDR1 is LNHNV and CDR2 YYDKDF (reference sequence). This CDR3 contains 13 residues. The CDR3 sequence is CATSRTSGETQYF. The CDR3 DNA sequence: TGTGCCACCAGCAGAACTAGCGGAGAGACCCAGTACTTC. Full variable domain (outside the CDR3, taken from reference TRBV15 and TRBJ2-5): DAMVIQNPRYQVTQFGKPVTLSCSQTLNHNVMYWYQQKSSQAPKLLFHYYDKDFNNEADTPDNFQSRRPNTSFCFLDIRSPGLGDTAMYLCATSRTSGETQYFGPGTRLLVL.

CDR3 loop: CASSYRTSGDTGELFF. In nucleotides, the CDR3 is TGTGCCAGCAGCTACCGTACTAGCGGGGACACCGGGGAGCTGTTTTTT. The chain employs TRBV7-2 and TRBJ2-2, with 10 bases lining up with TRBD2. Germline V lookup: CDR1 SGHTA, CDR2 FQGNSA. The CDR3 is 16 amino acids. J gave up 3 bases and V 4 bases, and 5 bases lay outside the gene matches.

J is TRBJ2-5 and V is TRBV10-3; 10 nucleotides align to TRBD1. CDR1 ENHRY and CDR2 SYGVKD come from the germline V gene. The CDR3 spans 13 residues. V was clipped by 11 bases and J by 2 bases; unmatched bases: 5. The CDR3 DNA sequence: TGTGCCGGCGGACAGGGGGGACAAGAGACCCAGTACTTC. Its protein product is CAGGQGGQETQYF.

The V call is TRBV7-8, the J call TRBJ1-5; D is unresolved. The length of the CDR3 is 13 residues. The germline CDR1 and CDR2 sequences are SGHVS and FQNEAQ. The V end lost 1 base, the J end lost 6 bases, and 7 bases lay between the germline ends. CDR3 bases: TGTGCCAGCAGCTTAGTTGAGTCTCAGCCCCAGCATTTT. Translating it yields CASSLVESQPQHF. Based on the CDR3 plus reference TRBV7-8 and TRBJ1-5, the full variable domain is GAGVSQSPRYKVAKRGQDVALRCDPISGHVSLFWYQQALGQGPEFLTYFQNEAQLDKSGLPSDRFFAERPEGSVSTLKIQRTQQEDSAVYLCASSLVESQPQHFGDGTRLSIL.

This clone was counted a few times. The chain has TRBV29-1 and TRBJ2-7; D gene ambiguous. The germline V gene encodes CDR1 SQVTM and CDR2 ANQGSEA. Deletions cut 6 bases from V and 2 bases from J, with 11 bases between. The CDR3 is 12 residues long. CDR3 nucleotides: TGCAGCGTGATTGGGCCAGCCTACGAGCAGTACTTC. It is translated as CSVIGPAYEQYF.